Listed below are T cell receptor beta chains from one sample, sequenced in a study of blood T cell repertoires in COVID-19. Repertoires were generated with immunoSEQ multiplex PCR, while TCRdb's copy carries only in-frame clones and drops some. The sample has about 150,000 clones, over 80% seen once. Sequenced input: PBMCs or T cells enriched from blood (not recorded which). These receptors came from a man aged 65 to 85 who had been exposed to COVID-19. CDR3s include the opening cysteine and the closing phenylalanine or tryptophan. D genes are given only for firm matches. Expanded clones get a size class; other rows say once, few or many, or leave the size out.

TRBJ1-1 | NA | TRBV27 | TRBD1 | TGTGCCAGCAGTTCCTGGGACAGTTACACTGAAGCTTTCTTT | CASSSWDSYTEAFF
TRBJ1-1 | NA | TRBV9 | NA | TGTGCCAGCAGCGTAGCCGGGGGATCCACTGAAGCTTTCTTT | CASSVAGGSTEAFF
TRBJ1-2 | NA | TRBV19 | NA | TGTGCCAGTAACCCGGGACTTGCTTACGGCTACACCTTC | CASNPGLAYGYTF
TRBJ2-7 | NA | TRBV30 | TRBD1 | TGTGCCTGGGGACAGGCCTACGAGCAGTACTTC | CAWGQAYEQYF
TRBJ2-7 | NA | TRBV21-1 | NA | TGTGTAGTCGGGAGTACCCTCTCCTACGAGCAGTACTTC | CVVGSTLSYEQYF
TRBJ2-7 | NA | TRBV18 | NA | TGTGCCAGCTCCCGACAGGATTCCTACGAGCAGTACTTC | CASSRQDSYEQYF
TRBJ1-1 | few | TRBV5-1 | NA | TGCGCCAGCAGCTTGTCCGGGGTGGGTACTGAAGCTTTCTTT | CASSLSGVGTEAFF
TRBJ1-5 | NA | TRBV5-8 | NA | TGTGCCAGCAGCCCTATGGTCAGGTCGAATAGCAATCAGCCCCAGCATTTT | CASSPMVRSNSNQPQHF
TRBJ1-4 | once | TRBV15 | NA | TGTGCCACCAGCAGATCCGCCATGGGGGGAGCTAATGAAAAACTGTTTTTT | CATSRSAMGGANEKLFF
TRBJ1-2 | few | TRBV6-5 | NA | TGTGCCAGCAGGCTCAGGGGCAACTATGGCTACACCTTC | CASRLRGNYGYTF
TRBJ2-5 | NA | TRBV5-5 | NA | TGTGCCAGCAGCTTCGCGGGTAATCGGCAAGAGACCCAGTACTTC | CASSFAGNRQETQYF
TRBJ1-2 | NA | TRBV5-1 | TRBD1 | TGCGCCAGCACCCAAGACAGGGAAGGCTACACCTTC | CASTQDREGYTF
TRBJ2-5 | once | TRBV7-2 | TRBD2 | TGTGCCAGCAGCTTAGAGGCTAGCGGGAGACAGACCCAGTACTTC | CASSLEASGRQTQYF
TRBJ2-2 | NA | TRBV5-1 | TRBD2 | TGCGCCAGCAGCTTGACGGGAGCGGGAGTTCGGGCCGGGGAGCTGTTTTTT | CASSLTGAGVRAGELFF
TRBJ2-3 | NA | TRBV5-5 | NA | TGTGCCAGCAGCTTGGATACAGGGCCAGGGACAGATACGCAGTATTTT | CASSLDTGPGTDTQYF
TRBJ2-1 | NA | TRBV7-2 | NA | TGTGCCAGCAGCTTAGAAACTAGCTCCTACAATGAGCAGTTCTTC | CASSLETSSYNEQFF
TRBJ2-2 | NA | TRBV28 | NA | TGTGCCAGCAGTTTATTTCCGGGAACCGGGGAGCTGTTTTTT | CASSLFPGTGELFF
TRBJ2-3 | NA | TRBV19 | NA | TGTGCCAGTAGTATTGGGCAGGGGAGTACAGATACGCAGTATTTT | CASSIGQGSTDTQYF
TRBJ2-3 | NA | TRBV4-3 | TRBD2 | TGCGCCAGCAGCCCTTACGCGGGAGACAGCTCAGATACGCAGTATTTT | CASSPYAGDSSDTQYF
TRBJ2-7 | NA | TRBV5-5 | NA | TGTGCCAGCAGCGCCGGGACAACATGGGCCTACGAGCAGTACTTC | CASSAGTTWAYEQYF